This T cell receptor (beta chain) is drawn from a study of T-cell memory formation after mild COVID-19. Study-wide points: Proof of SARS-CoV-2 specificity was absent for the second-wave clones that crested on day 37. In pre-infection memory, a portion of responding clones appeared, which suggested that cross-reactive memory joined. While clones contracting from day 15 to 85 were balanced between CD4 and CD8, later expanders leaned CD4+. The main location of contracting CD4+ clones was CM and EM, and that of contracting CD8+ clones was EMRA.

In this sample, this clonotype turned up many times. The antigen is undetermined. Deletions cut 1 base from V and 5 bases from J, with 20 bases between. Germline loops: CDR1 GTSNPN, CDR2 SVGIG (reference sequence). The CDR3 runs to 16 residues. TCRdb re-called the 5' RACE reads with MiXCR, one entry per CDR3 protein. The sample records a few hundred thousand distinct CDR3 sequences, nearly 25% being singletons. This receptor was identified in an adult woman who had mild COVID-19 (a few samples of this study predate the infection). Cell type and time point are not known. This rearrangement joins TRBV30 to TRBJ2-5, with D unclear. Sequenced material: PBMCs or a T cell subset sorted from them (not recorded which). CDR3: CAWSESWAGLGETQYF. The CDR3 DNA reads as TGTGCCTGGAGTGAATCCTGGGCAGGCCTCGGGGAGACCCAGTACTTC.